The rows below give T cell receptor beta chains drawn from one sample of a study of T cells expressing NK-cell markers. TCRdb reanalyzed the 5' RACE reads and collapses them to one entry per CDR3 protein, without DNA. This repertoire includes fewer than 300,000 distinct CDR3 sequences. The sample taken for sequencing was blood T cells: a sorted CD56 or NKG2C T cell subset, CD4+ or CD8+ T cells, or bulk PBMC T cells (not recorded which). The receptors shown here come from a woman aged 18-70 years in good health. Both conserved end residues are part of each CDR3.

j_call v_call cdr3_aa
TRBJ2-5 TRBV30 CAWSSQGAGETQYF
TRBJ2-1 TRBV7-2 CASSSSRERNNEQFF
TRBJ1-5 TRBV6-6 CASRPDREQPQHF
TRBJ2-5 TRBV5-6 CASSLPRGTQYF
TRBJ2-1 TRBV11-1 CASSLRKRNPNNEQFF
TRBJ2-1 TRBV2 CASSEWGGPNEQFF
TRBJ2-1 TRBV7-3 CASSLPGLAGGNEQFF
TRBJ2-7 TRBV15 CATSAQGNEQYF
TRBJ1-4 TRBV12-3/TRBV12-4 CASTLGTDEKLFF
TRBJ2-3 TRBV7-2 CASRLTAQDTQYF
TRBJ2-5 TRBV29-1 CSVPGLAGVETQYF
TRBJ1-2 TRBV3-1 CASSQETGRNGYTF
TRBJ2-1 TRBV29-1 CSVEPVDRGLYNEQFF
TRBJ2-3 TRBV7-2 CASSSNPGGGADTQYF
TRBJ1-2 TRBV5-4 CASSFGQEKGYGYTF
TRBJ2-3 TRBV12-3/TRBV12-4 CASSFVQRTDTQYF
TRBJ2-3 TRBV7-2 CASSRAASTDTQYF
TRBJ2-5 TRBV20-1 CSAIAGGRETQYF
TRBJ2-3 TRBV4-3 CASSQGLFDTQYF
TRBJ2-5 TRBV6-1 CASIGQGVGTQYF
TRBJ2-3 TRBV7-2 CASSLMARSTDTQYF
TRBJ2-1 TRBV28 CASSSPSNSYNEQFF
TRBJ1-1 TRBV20-1 CSARAGGEGEAFF
TRBJ2-7 TRBV11-2 CASSSQLGQPRAYEQYF
TRBJ2-3 TRBV24-1 CATSDARPSTDTQYF
TRBJ2-1 TRBV24-1 CATSDPSGSGNEQFF
TRBJ1-1 TRBV12-3/TRBV12-4 CASSFVTEAFF
TRBJ2-5 TRBV29-1 CSVDNPIRETQYF
TRBJ2-2 TRBV7-3 CASSLSGGNGELFF
TRBJ2-3 TRBV9 CASSVTGPPDTQYF
TRBJ2-2 TRBV12-3/TRBV12-4 CASSLRVLAVNTGELFF
TRBJ2-2 TRBV20-1 CSASRQDTGELFF
TRBJ2-2 TRBV18 CASSPRGNPNTGELFF